Described below is a single T cell receptor (beta chain) sequence and its context. Profiled with immunoSEQ multiplex PCR; TCRdb holds only in-frame clones, not every one. The sample has approximately 110,000 clones, around 88% seen once. The sample originates from a study of blood T cell repertoires in COVID-19. In the study overall: In each case, the material was cDNA or gDNA derived from T cells, B-cell-depleted T cells, or PBMCs.

The CDR3 length is 14 residues. Germline V lookup: CDR1 GTSNPN, CDR2 SVGIG (reference sequence). V lost 5 bases, J lost 5 bases, and 8 bases stayed unmatched. The rearrangement links TRBV30 to TRBJ2-5; 10 nucleotides align to TRBD1. Sequences were obtained from peripheral blood. The TCR comes from a woman aged 50 to 65 with active or convalescent COVID-19. CDR3: CAWGGQGYLETQYF. CDR3 nucleotides: TGTGCCTGGGGGGGACAGGGGTATCTGGAGACCCAGTACTTC.